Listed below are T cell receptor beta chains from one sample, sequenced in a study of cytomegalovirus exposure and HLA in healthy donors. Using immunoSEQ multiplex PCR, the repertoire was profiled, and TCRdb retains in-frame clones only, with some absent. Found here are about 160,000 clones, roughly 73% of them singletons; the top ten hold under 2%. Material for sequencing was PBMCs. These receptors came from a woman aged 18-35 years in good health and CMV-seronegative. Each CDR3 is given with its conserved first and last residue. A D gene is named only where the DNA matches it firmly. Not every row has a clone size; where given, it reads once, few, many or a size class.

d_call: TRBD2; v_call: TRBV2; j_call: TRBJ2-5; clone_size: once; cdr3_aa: CASSEGQGRGQETQYF; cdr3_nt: TGTGCCAGCAGTGAAGGTCAAGGGAGGGGACAAGAGACCCAGTACTTC
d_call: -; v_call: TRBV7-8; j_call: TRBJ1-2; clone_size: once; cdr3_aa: CASSLQTYQNYGYTF; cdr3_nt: TGTGCCAGCAGCTTACAGACATACCAAAACTATGGCTACACCTTC
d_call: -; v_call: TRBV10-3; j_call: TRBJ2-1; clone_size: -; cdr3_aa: CAISESTSPSNEQFF; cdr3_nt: TGTGCCATCAGTGAGTCGACTAGTCCATCTAATGAGCAGTTCTTC
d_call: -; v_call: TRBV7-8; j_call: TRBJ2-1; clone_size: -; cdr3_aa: CASSLRESRFF; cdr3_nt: TGTGCCAGCAGCTTACGGGAGAGTAGGTTCTTC
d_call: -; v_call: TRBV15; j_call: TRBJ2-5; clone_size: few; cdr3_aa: CATTYGGKEETQYF; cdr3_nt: TGTGCCACCACCTACGGCGGGAAGGAAGAGACCCAGTACTTC
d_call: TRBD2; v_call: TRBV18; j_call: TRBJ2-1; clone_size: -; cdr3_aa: CASSMTSGLEQFF; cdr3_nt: TGTGCCAGCTCAATGACTAGCGGGCTTGAGCAGTTCTTC
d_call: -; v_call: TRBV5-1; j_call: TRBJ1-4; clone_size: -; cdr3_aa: CASSLGPSTNEKLFF; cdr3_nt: TGCGCCAGCAGCTTGGGTCCATCAACTAATGAAAAACTGTTTTTT
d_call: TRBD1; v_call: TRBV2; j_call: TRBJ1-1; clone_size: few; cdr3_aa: CASGWDRMNTEAFF; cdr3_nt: TGTGCCAGCGGTTGGGACAGGATGAACACTGAAGCTTTCTTT
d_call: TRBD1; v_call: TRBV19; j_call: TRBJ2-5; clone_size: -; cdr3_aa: CASSTTGKETQYF; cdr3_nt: TGTGCCAGTAGTACGACAGGGAAAGAGACCCAGTACTTC
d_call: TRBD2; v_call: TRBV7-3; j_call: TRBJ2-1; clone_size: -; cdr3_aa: CASSQGGRNEQFF; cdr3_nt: TGTGCCAGCAGTCAGGGAGGGCGGAATGAGCAGTTCTTC
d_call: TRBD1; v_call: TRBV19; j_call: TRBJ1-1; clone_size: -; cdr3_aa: CASSLRGTNTEAFF; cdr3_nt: TGTGCCAGTAGCCTCAGGGGGACGAACACTGAAGCTTTCTTT
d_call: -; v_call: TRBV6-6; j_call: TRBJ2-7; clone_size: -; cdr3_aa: CASRGRRRHEQYF; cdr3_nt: TGTGCCAGCAGGGGCCGCCGCCGACACGAGCAGTACTTC
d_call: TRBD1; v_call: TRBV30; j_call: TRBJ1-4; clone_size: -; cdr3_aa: CAWTGGTNEKLFF; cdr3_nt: TGTGCCTGGACAGGGGGCACTAATGAAAAACTGTTTTTT
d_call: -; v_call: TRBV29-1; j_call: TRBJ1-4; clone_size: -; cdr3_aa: CSVDSGSTNEKLFF; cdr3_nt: TGCAGCGTTGATTCGGGTTCAACTAATGAAAAACTGTTTTTT
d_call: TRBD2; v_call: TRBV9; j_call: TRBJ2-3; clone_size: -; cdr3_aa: CASSERVAGVGTDTQYF; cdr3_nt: TGTGCCAGCAGCGAGCGTGTAGCGGGAGTCGGGACAGATACGCAGTATTTT
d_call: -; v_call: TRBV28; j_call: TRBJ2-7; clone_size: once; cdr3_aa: CASRNGQSYEQYF; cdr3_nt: TGTGCCAGCAGAAACGGACAGTCCTACGAGCAGTACTTC
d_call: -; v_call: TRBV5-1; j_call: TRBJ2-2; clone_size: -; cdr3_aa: CASRVQGRTGELFF; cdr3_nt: TGCGCCAGCAGGGTACAGGGACGGACCGGGGAGCTGTTTTTT
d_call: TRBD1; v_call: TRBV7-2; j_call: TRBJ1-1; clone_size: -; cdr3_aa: CASSLRDRNTEAFF; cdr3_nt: TGTGCCAGCAGCCTCCGGGACAGGAACACTGAAGCTTTCTTT
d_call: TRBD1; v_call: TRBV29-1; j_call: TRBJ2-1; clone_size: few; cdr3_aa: CSVTGGAHNEQFF; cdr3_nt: TGCAGCGTTACAGGGGGCGCCCACAATGAGCAGTTCTTC
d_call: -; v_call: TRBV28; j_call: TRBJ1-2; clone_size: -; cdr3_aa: CASSLWHRHLGYTF; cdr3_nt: TGTGCCAGCAGTTTATGGCACAGACATCTTGGCTACACCTTC
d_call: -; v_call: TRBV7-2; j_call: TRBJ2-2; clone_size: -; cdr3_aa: CASSLVSNTGELFF; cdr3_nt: TGTGCCAGCAGCTTAGTCTCGAACACCGGGGAGCTGTTTTTT
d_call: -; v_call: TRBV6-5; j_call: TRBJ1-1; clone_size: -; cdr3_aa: CASSLTEMNTEAFF; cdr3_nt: TGTGCCAGCAGCCTAACTGAGATGAACACTGAAGCTTTCTTT
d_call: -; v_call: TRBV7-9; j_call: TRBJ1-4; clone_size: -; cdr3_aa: CASSFPGAMHEKLFF; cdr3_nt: TGTGCCAGCAGTTTTCCGGGAGCCATGCATGAAAAACTGTTTTTT
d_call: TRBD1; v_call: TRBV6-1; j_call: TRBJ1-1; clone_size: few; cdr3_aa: CASSEIQGRTEAFF; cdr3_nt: TGTGCCAGCAGTGAAATACAGGGGAGGACTGAAGCTTTCTTT